These 15 T cell receptor beta chains originate from one sample sequenced in a study of monozygotic twins with inflammatory bowel disease. TCRdb reprocessed the 5' RACE reads and keeps a single row for each CDR3 protein, giving no DNA. The clone table shows 110,000 to 150,000 distinct CDR3 sequences, with the ten largest holding 1% to 1.5%. The sample taken for sequencing was blood. These receptors all come from a human donor with ulcerative colitis or Crohn's disease, or a healthy co-twin of an affected twin (not recorded which).

The CDR3 region is CATSRDRGVNEKLFF. V and J are TRBV15 and TRBJ1-4. Germline CDR1 LNHNV, CDR2 YYDKDF (reference sequence). The CDR3 length is 15 residues.

The chain recombines TRBV7-2 with TRBJ2-5; TCRdb selects TRBD1, and the lack of DNA leaves this call unchecked. Germline V gene data show CDR1 as SGHTA and CDR2 as FQGNSA. The CDR3 loop spans 16 amino acids. CDR3 sequence: CASSLSPQGSQETQYF. Supplemented by reference TRBV7-2 and TRBJ2-5, the full variable domain reads GAGVSQSPSNKVTEKGKDVELRCDPISGHTALYWYRQSLGQGLEFLIYFQGNSAPDKSGLPSDRFSAERTGGSVSTLTIQRTQQEDSAVYLCASSLSPQGSQETQYFGPGTRLLVL.

The CDR3 protein is CASSYRQGPGYEQYF. The genes are TRBV6-5 and TRBJ2-7; TCRdb calls TRBD1, which cannot be checked without DNA. The germline V gene encodes CDR1 MNHEY and CDR2 SVGAGI. The CDR3 spans 15 residues.

The chain couples TRBV5-1 to TRBJ2-1. The germline V gene has CDR1 SGHRS and CDR2 YFSETQ. The CDR3 is 14 residues long. Here the CDR3 reads CASSLFSSYNEQFF.

V and J are TRBV12-3 or TRBV12-4 and TRBJ2-1; there is no DNA to check the TCRdb D call of TRBD2. The CDR3 length is 14 residues. The CDR3 reads CASSQRLARNEQFF.

The V call is TRBV5-1, the J call TRBJ1-1; TCRdb calls TRBD1, which cannot be checked without DNA. The length of the CDR3 is 14 residues. In germline, CDR1 is SGHRS, CDR2 YFSETQ. The CDR3 reads CASDPGQGNTEAFF. Filled out from reference TRBV5-1 and TRBJ1-1, the complete variable domain reads KAGVTQTPRYLIKTRGQQVTLSCSPISGHRSVSWYQQTPGQGLQFLFEYFSETQRNKGNFPGRFSGRQFSNSRSEMNVSTLELGDSALYLCASDPGQGNTEAFFGQGTRLTVV.

The chain recombines TRBV10-3 with TRBJ2-1; there is no DNA to check the TCRdb D call of TRBD2. The CDR3 has 16 residues. CDR1 ENHRY and CDR2 SYGVKD come from the germline V gene. CDR3: CAIKVGLAGGGNEQFF.

This chain links TRBV12-3 or TRBV12-4 with TRBJ1-6; the TCRdb call, TRBD1, lacks DNA for checking. The CDR3 totals 14 residues. This CDR3 is CASSASGTNSPLHF.

J is TRBJ2-7 and V is TRBV5-1; the TRBD1 assignment by TCRdb is unverifiable without DNA. CDR1 and CDR2 (germline): SGHRS, YFSETQ. The CDR3 extends over 14 amino acids. The CDR3 spells CASSLWDGSYEQYF.

The chain is built from TRBV20-1 and TRBJ2-7. The CDR3 is 12 amino acids. The germline CDR1 and CDR2 sequences are DFQATT and SNEGSKA (reference sequence). CDR3 sequence reads: CSARAGPYEQYF.

The chain carries TRBV19 and TRBJ2-2; TCRdb calls TRBD1, which cannot be checked without DNA. Germline assignment: CDR1 LNHDA and CDR2 SQIVND (reference sequence). The CDR3 length is 16 residues. This CDR3 is CASSMPRGLNTGELFF. Variable domain in full (rest from reference TRBV19 and TRBJ2-2): DGGITQSPKYLFRKEGQNVTLSCEQNLNHDAMYWYRQDPGQGLRLIYYSQIVNDFQKGDIAEGYSVSREKKESFPLTVTSAQKNPTAFYLCASSMPRGLNTGELFFGEGSRLTVL.

The V and J genes are TRBV10-3 and TRBJ1-1. This CDR3 is 13 amino acids long. Germline CDR1 is ENHRY and CDR2 is SYGVKD. The chain's CDR3 is CAISEEANTEAFF.

The rearrangement joins TRBV20-1 to TRBJ2-7; TCRdb gives TRBD2 as the D gene, but with no DNA this cannot be confirmed. The germline gives CDR1 DFQATT, CDR2 SNEGSKA (reference sequence). The CDR3 is 16 residues long. The CDR3 is CSAIGTSGSGSYEQYF.

This chain connects TRBV3-1 to TRBJ2-1; the D gene TCRdb calls, TRBD1, cannot be checked with no DNA. This CDR3 is 18 amino acids long. The germline CDR1 and CDR2 sequences are LGHDT and YNNKEL (reference sequence). The CDR3 loop reads CASSQEFLAVPSYNEQFF.

The chain uses TRBV5-4 and TRBJ2-3; as DNA is missing, the TRBD1 call by TCRdb cannot be tested. Germline V gene data show CDR1 as SGHNT and CDR2 as YYREEE (reference sequence). The CDR3 is 16 residues long. Here the CDR3 reads CASSLEGIRGPDTQYF. The full variable domain, with the rest looked up from reference TRBV5-4 and TRBJ2-3, is ETGVTQSPTHLIKTRGQQVTLRCSSQSGHNTVSWYQQALGQGPQFIFQYYREEENGRGNFPPRFSGLQFPNYSSELNVNALELDDSALYLCASSLEGIRGPDTQYFGPGTRLTVL.